The TCR beta chain described here comes from a study of Ad26.COV2.S vaccination and SARS-CoV-2 variants. Study-level results: The authors reported substantial breadth in spike-specific CD8+ and CD4+ T cell responses after vaccination.

On this clone itself: Its specificity is unknown.

Treatment in this sample: some 20 received Ad26.COV2.S at low or high dose, single or two shots; several received placebo; per-sample allocation not given. Sampling was done on day 63 after the first vaccine or placebo injection. Clones were sequenced by immunoSEQ multiplex PCR, and TCRdb holds only the in-frame ones, with some missing. The table has about half a million clones, roughly 87% seen once. The material sequenced was peripheral blood, taken in a trial of Ad26.COV2.S vaccine versus placebo. The clonotype comes from a person aged 18-60 years who received the Ad26.COV2.S COVID-19 vaccine or a placebo.

The DNA of the CDR3 is TGTGCCAGCAGTCCCAGGGGGTCCTACGAGCAGTACTTC. Protein: CASSPRGSYEQYF. This chain uses TRBV6-5 with TRBJ2-7; 7 bases map to TRBD1. Per the germline V gene, CDR1 is MNHEY and CDR2 is SVGAGI. The length of the CDR3 is 13 residues. The J segment lost 1 base and the V segment lost 5 bases, leaving 2 bases of the junction unmatched.